This T cell receptor (beta chain) is from a study of PD-L1 blockade in urothelial cancer. Whole-study context: Atezolizumab at 1,200 mg intravenously every 3 weeks was started by patients in the mid-2010s. Bladder-origin urothelial cancer in males covered about 90% of the roughly 30 patients. Findings and caveats of the study: Prediction of better survival came from below-median pretreatment blood TCR clonality.

The study collected 1 to 8 samples per patient, pretreatment and on-treatment. Here immunoSEQ multiplex PCR was the method, and the copy in TCRdb shows in-frame clones only, minus some. This table has 25,000 to 35,000 clones, about 90% appearing once. The CDR3 is 17 residues long. This clone was seen only a few times. Its target is unknown. The chain has TRBV21-1 and TRBJ2-7; the table assigns TRBD2, which was not confirmed against the DNA. TRBV21-1 is annotated as a pseudogene. This material consisted of PBMCs, taken around atezolizumab (anti-PD-L1) treatment. This clonotype originated in a man in his forties or fifties with urothelial cancer. Here the CDR3 DNA reads TGTGCCAGCGACCCTCCCAGCATGGAGGGAACCCTCTACGAGCAGTACTTC. This sequence encodes CASDPPSMEGTLYEQYF.